Listed below are T cell receptor beta chains from one sample, sequenced in a study of T cell responses to AZD1222 COVID-19 vaccine. Produced via immunoSEQ multiplex PCR; TCRdb's table is partial and in-frame only. The repertoire consists of 80,000 to 100,000 clones, with roughly 87% occurring once and the leading ten covering 5.8%. The source material was peripheral blood, sampled on day 0 of AZD1222 vaccination. The receptors shown here come from an adult in good health. The CDR3 runs from the conserved cysteine through the conserved F or W. Fields, in order: clone size, V gene, J gene, D gene, CDR3 DNA, CDR3 protein. D genes are given only for firm matches. Clone size is given for some rows only: seen once, a few or many times, or a class if the clone is expanded.

clone size: few; V gene: TRBV7-2; J gene: TRBJ2-5; D gene: -; CDR3 DNA: TGTGCCAGCAGCTTAGGGGGGCTACAAGAGACCCAGTACTTC; CDR3 protein: CASSLGGLQETQYF
clone size: few; V gene: TRBV7-9; J gene: TRBJ2-7; D gene: -; CDR3 DNA: TGTGCCAGCAGCCATACCGACAGATCCTACGGCGAGCAGTACTTC; CDR3 protein: CASSHTDRSYGEQYF
clone size: -; V gene: TRBV30; J gene: TRBJ2-3; D gene: TRBD2; CDR3 DNA: TGTGCCTGGAGTGTTAATAGCGGGTCAGATACGCAGTATTTT; CDR3 protein: CAWSVNSGSDTQYF
clone size: -; V gene: TRBV6-1; J gene: TRBJ1-2; D gene: -; CDR3 DNA: TGTGCCAGCGGTGACAGCCCGGGGTTCAACGATAACTATGGCTACACCTTC; CDR3 protein: CASGDSPGFNDNYGYTF
clone size: -; V gene: TRBV6-4; J gene: TRBJ1-1; D gene: TRBD1; CDR3 DNA: TGTGCCAGCAGTGCCGGACAGGGCCTCAACACTGAAGCTTTCTTT; CDR3 protein: CASSAGQGLNTEAFF
clone size: -; V gene: TRBV27; J gene: TRBJ2-1; D gene: TRBD2; CDR3 DNA: TGTGCCAGCAGTCCGACTAGCGGGGAGCAGTTCTTC; CDR3 protein: CASSPTSGEQFF
clone size: -; V gene: TRBV6-5; J gene: TRBJ1-5; D gene: -; CDR3 DNA: TGTGCCAGCAGTCGCGATAGCAATCAGCCCCAGCATTTT; CDR3 protein: CASSRDSNQPQHF
clone size: once; V gene: TRBV6-5; J gene: TRBJ2-7; D gene: -; CDR3 DNA: TGTGCCAGCAGTCTGGGTGGCTCCTACGAGCAGTACTTC; CDR3 protein: CASSLGGSYEQYF
clone size: -; V gene: TRBV6-6; J gene: TRBJ1-2; D gene: TRBD1; CDR3 DNA: TGTGCCAGCAGTACGACAGGGGATTATGGCTACACCTTC; CDR3 protein: CASSTTGDYGYTF
clone size: -; V gene: TRBV6-2/TRBV6-3; J gene: TRBJ1-1; D gene: -; CDR3 DNA: TGTGCCAGCAGTGAGGGTTACACTGAAGCTTTCTTT; CDR3 protein: CASSEGYTEAFF
clone size: once; V gene: TRBV5-6; J gene: TRBJ2-5; D gene: TRBD2; CDR3 DNA: TGTGCCAGCAGCCCCCTAGCGGGAGGGTTGCAAGAGACCCAGTACTTC; CDR3 protein: CASSPLAGGLQETQYF
clone size: once; V gene: TRBV9; J gene: TRBJ1-5; D gene: -; CDR3 DNA: TGTGCCAGCAGTAAAGAGGGGGGGCTAAATCAGCCCCAGCATTTT; CDR3 protein: CASSKEGGLNQPQHF
clone size: -; V gene: TRBV7-2; J gene: TRBJ2-5; D gene: -; CDR3 DNA: TGTGCCAGCAGCTTAGGACAGTCCCTGTACCAAGAGACCCAGTACTTC; CDR3 protein: CASSLGQSLYQETQYF
clone size: -; V gene: TRBV28; J gene: TRBJ2-7; D gene: -; CDR3 DNA: TGTGCCAGCATATCGCAGGGAAGGGACGGCTCCTACGAGCAGTACTTC; CDR3 protein: CASISQGRDGSYEQYF
clone size: -; V gene: TRBV6-5; J gene: TRBJ2-7; D gene: -; CDR3 DNA: TGTGCCAGCAGTTACTACCATAGCGGCTACGAGCAGTACTTC; CDR3 protein: CASSYYHSGYEQYF
clone size: -; V gene: TRBV5-8; J gene: TRBJ1-1; D gene: TRBD1; CDR3 DNA: TGTGCCAGCAGCACCGGGACAGGCTCTGAAGCTTTCTTT; CDR3 protein: CASSTGTGSEAFF
clone size: -; V gene: TRBV28; J gene: TRBJ1-2; D gene: -; CDR3 DNA: TGTGCCAGCAGTTTCACCGACAGACCCTATGGCTACACCTTC; CDR3 protein: CASSFTDRPYGYTF
clone size: -; V gene: TRBV7-2; J gene: TRBJ1-4; D gene: -; CDR3 DNA: TGTGCCAGCAGCTTAGAAACGGGGGCGCGAGGGGAAAAACTGTTTTTT; CDR3 protein: CASSLETGARGEKLFF
clone size: -; V gene: TRBV19; J gene: TRBJ1-1; D gene: -; CDR3 DNA: TGTGCCAGTGCCAGGGTGGAGAACACTGAAGCTTTCTTT; CDR3 protein: CASARVENTEAFF
clone size: -; V gene: TRBV13; J gene: TRBJ1-1; D gene: -; CDR3 DNA: TGTGCCAGCAGCACCCACCCCACAGGGCTGAACACTGAAGCTTTCTTT; CDR3 protein: CASSTHPTGLNTEAFF
clone size: -; V gene: TRBV28; J gene: TRBJ1-1; D gene: -; CDR3 DNA: TGTGCCAGCACCTCACCCCAGAGAGATGAAGCTTTCTTT; CDR3 protein: CASTSPQRDEAFF
clone size: -; V gene: TRBV5-8; J gene: TRBJ1-2; D gene: TRBD1; CDR3 DNA: TGTGCCAGCAGCTTAGCAGGAGACAGGGGAGGCTACACCTTC; CDR3 protein: CASSLAGDRGGYTF
clone size: -; V gene: TRBV29-1; J gene: TRBJ1-1; D gene: -; CDR3 DNA: TGCAGTGCCAGGGTCGGAAGTGGCACTGAAGCTTTCTTT; CDR3 protein: CSARVGSGTEAFF
clone size: -; V gene: TRBV19; J gene: TRBJ1-6; D gene: -; CDR3 DNA: TGTGCCAGTATGGTTTCCTATAATTCACCCCTCCACTTT; CDR3 protein: CASMVSYNSPLHF
clone size: once; V gene: TRBV24-1; J gene: TRBJ2-3; D gene: TRBD2; CDR3 DNA: TGTGCCACCAGTGATTTAGGGACTAGCTCTAGCACAGATACGCAGTATTTT; CDR3 protein: CATSDLGTSSSTDTQYF
clone size: -; V gene: TRBV10-3; J gene: TRBJ2-3; D gene: -; CDR3 DNA: TGTGCCATCAGTGAGTCGGCGGGGGCGCCCACAGATACGCAGTATTTT; CDR3 protein: CAISESAGAPTDTQYF
clone size: -; V gene: TRBV30; J gene: TRBJ1-1; D gene: -; CDR3 DNA: TGTGCCTGGAGTGGTGCCGCTGAAGCTTTCTTT; CDR3 protein: CAWSGAAEAFF
clone size: -; V gene: TRBV7-2; J gene: TRBJ1-6; D gene: -; CDR3 DNA: TGTGCCAGCAGCTTACTTGGGCGCTTCTTCCACTTT; CDR3 protein: CASSLLGRFFHF
clone size: -; V gene: TRBV5-4; J gene: TRBJ2-7; D gene: -; CDR3 DNA: TGTGCCAGCAGCTTGGAGGGCCTCGGGGAGCAGTACTTC; CDR3 protein: CASSLEGLGEQYF
clone size: -; V gene: TRBV10-3; J gene: TRBJ1-1; D gene: -; CDR3 DNA: TGTGCCATCAGACGGCCAGGGGCGAACACTGAAGCTTTCTTT; CDR3 protein: CAIRRPGANTEAFF
clone size: -; V gene: TRBV24-1; J gene: TRBJ2-1; D gene: TRBD1; CDR3 DNA: TGTGCCACCAGTGATTCCGGACAGGGACCCTACAATGAGCAGTTCTTC; CDR3 protein: CATSDSGQGPYNEQFF
clone size: -; V gene: TRBV7-9; J gene: TRBJ2-5; D gene: TRBD2; CDR3 DNA: TGTGCCAGCAGCTTCAGTGGTCTAGCGGGGCACCAAGAGACCCAGTACTTC; CDR3 protein: CASSFSGLAGHQETQYF
clone size: -; V gene: TRBV27; J gene: TRBJ2-1; D gene: -; CDR3 DNA: TGTGCCAGCAGTACCAGGTGGGTTGAAGATGAGCAGTTCTTC; CDR3 protein: CASSTRWVEDEQFF
clone size: -; V gene: TRBV6-6; J gene: TRBJ1-5; D gene: -; CDR3 DNA: TGTGCCAGCAGACGCAGCAGGCTTGGTAATCAGCCCCAGCATTTT; CDR3 protein: CASRRSRLGNQPQHF
clone size: -; V gene: TRBV7-9; J gene: TRBJ2-7; D gene: -; CDR3 DNA: TGTGCCAGCAGCTATACAGGGTCCTACGAGCAGTACTTC; CDR3 protein: CASSYTGSYEQYF
clone size: -; V gene: TRBV19; J gene: TRBJ2-7; D gene: TRBD2; CDR3 DNA: TGTGCCAGTAGGGGGACTAGCGCCGGGCTGGACGAGCAGTACTTC; CDR3 protein: CASRGTSAGLDEQYF
clone size: -; V gene: TRBV11-2; J gene: TRBJ2-2; D gene: TRBD2; CDR3 DNA: TGTGCCAGCAGCCGACGGAGTAGCGGGAGGGACACCGGGGAGCTGTTTTTT; CDR3 protein: CASSRRSSGRDTGELFF
clone size: -; V gene: TRBV6-1; J gene: TRBJ2-3; D gene: TRBD2; CDR3 DNA: TGTGCCAGCAGTGAAAATGTTTCTAGCGGGAAAGCAGATACGCAGTATTTT; CDR3 protein: CASSENVSSGKADTQYF
clone size: -; V gene: TRBV3-1/TRBV3-2; J gene: TRBJ2-1; D gene: -; CDR3 DNA: TGTGCCAGCAGCCAAAGGAGCGGGCCCTACAATGAGCAGTTCTTC; CDR3 protein: CASSQRSGPYNEQFF
clone size: -; V gene: TRBV4-1; J gene: TRBJ1-6; D gene: -; CDR3 DNA: TGCGCCAGCAGCCAAAACCCAACAGGGTTCGGTTCACCCCTCCACTTT; CDR3 protein: CASSQNPTGFGSPLHF
clone size: -; V gene: TRBV24-1; J gene: TRBJ1-4; D gene: -; CDR3 DNA: TGTGCCACCAGTGACGGACAGCTTGAAAAACTGTTTTTT; CDR3 protein: CATSDGQLEKLFF
clone size: -; V gene: TRBV29-1; J gene: TRBJ2-2; D gene: -; CDR3 DNA: TGCAGCGTTGAAGAGCACAGCAACACCGGGGAGCTGTTTTTT; CDR3 protein: CSVEEHSNTGELFF
clone size: once; V gene: TRBV5-8; J gene: TRBJ1-4; D gene: -; CDR3 DNA: TGTGCCAGCAGCTTGGCCTACAGAAACTTTGATGAAAAACTGTTTTTT; CDR3 protein: CASSLAYRNFDEKLFF
clone size: -; V gene: TRBV5-5; J gene: TRBJ2-3; D gene: TRBD2; CDR3 DNA: TGTGCCAGCAGCTTGGGACTAGCTGGGCAGTATTTT; CDR3 protein: CASSLGLAGQYF
clone size: few; V gene: TRBV6-1; J gene: TRBJ2-2; D gene: -; CDR3 DNA: TGTGCCAGCAGTGACATTTGGACCGGGGAGCTGTTTTTT; CDR3 protein: CASSDIWTGELFF
clone size: -; V gene: TRBV14; J gene: TRBJ1-2; D gene: -; CDR3 DNA: TGTGCCAGCAGCCAAGATATAAGTTGGGGGGGGCGAGGCTACACCTTC; CDR3 protein: CASSQDISWGGRGYTF
clone size: -; V gene: TRBV6-5; J gene: TRBJ1-5; D gene: -; CDR3 DNA: TGTGCCAGCTTGGCCGTGCCCTATACCAATCAGCCCCAGCATTTT; CDR3 protein: CASLAVPYTNQPQHF
clone size: -; V gene: TRBV27; J gene: TRBJ2-7; D gene: -; CDR3 DNA: TGTGCCACCGGGGGAGCGGATAGCTCCTACGAGCAGTACTTC; CDR3 protein: CATGGADSSYEQYF